This T cell receptor beta chain appears in the sequencing data of a study of molecular identifiers for immune sequencing clone quantification. Whole-study context: Five portions were made in replicates from RNA of about 21,000 or 97,000 naive CD8 cells, and four underwent sequencing.

One entry per CDR3 protein, called by TCRdb with MiXCR from the PCR reads. The profile covers about half a million distinct CDR3 sequences, with under 30% appearing a single time and just over 0.75% taken by the ten largest. Trimming left V 0 bases short and J 2 bases short, with 11 bases between. The CDR3 covers 15 residues. The V gene's germline CDR1 is LGHNA and CDR2 YSLEER. This clonotype appeared a few times. Specimen: naive CD8+ T cells from blood, with Jurkat cell RNA spiked in. Subset here: FACS-sorted CD8+CD4-CCR7+CD45RA+ naive T cells. The receptor was isolated from a human donor in good health. Some libraries in this study had Jurkat cell RNA spiked in. The chain employs TRBV4-3 and TRBJ2-7; no firm D call. This CDR3 reads CASSQDDGFTYEQYF. The CDR3 DNA is TGCGCCAGCAGCCAAGATGACGGGTTCACCTACGAGCAGTACTTC.